The T cell receptor (beta chain) described here comes from a study of T cells in Graves' hyperthyroidism and ophthalmopathy. Study summary: Upon initial diagnosis and before any treatment, peripheral blood was collected.

Amplification targeted TCR beta CDR3 regions from RNA transcripts. First-round RT-PCR with HTBI primers amplified the TCR CDR3 region. One entry per CDR3 protein results from TCRdb running MiXCR on the multiplex PCR reads. Counted here are about 400,000 distinct CDR3 sequences, roughly 15% occurring once; the ten biggest clones make up roughly a fifth. In the ophthalmopathy cohort, Clinical Activity Score was at least 3, NOSPECS grade at least 4, and duration under 3 months. Out of 8.5 to 10 ml of fresh peripheral blood came the PBMCs. This CDR3 comprises 16 residues. CDR1 and CDR2 (germline): SGHTA, FQGTGA. The V end was cut by 5 bases, the J end by 8 bases, with 24 bases between.

The TCR comes from a woman aged 55-69 years with Graves' ophthalmopathy. The V call is TRBV7-3, the J call TRBJ1-2; D gene ambiguous. The sequencing input was blood. In nucleotides, the CDR3 is TGTGCCAGCAGCCCGGGAGGACGAGGACTAGCACAAGGCTACACCTTC. Translation: CASSPGGRGLAQGYTF. Together with reference TRBV7-3 and TRBJ1-2, the CDR3 gives the full variable domain: GAGVSQTPSNKVTEKGKYVELRCDPISGHTALYWYRQSLGQGPEFLIYFQGTGAADDSGLPNDRFFAVRPEGSVSTLKIQRTERGDSAVYLCASSPGGRGLAQGYTFGSGTRLTVV.